Shown below are 10 T cell receptor beta chains from a single sample sequenced in a study of Ad26.COV2.S vaccination and SARS-CoV-2 variants (dated by TCRdb to the early 2020s). Libraries were prepared through the immunoSEQ multiplex PCR assay. This immuneACCESS table, as held by TCRdb, lists in-frame sequences with V and J called but not all clones. Of the missing ones, under half trace to an unresolved V gene in checked studies; the others have no known cause. The sample data list around 450,000 clones, and 89% of these were observed just once. Clones ranked in the top ten supply approximately 2.5% of the sample. Explained via the paper, the treatment or condition label denotes: roughly 18 received Ad26.COV2.S at low or high dose, single or two shots; about 5 received placebo; per-sample allocation not given. Repertoires of vaccine and placebo recipients were sequenced from samples taken on day 63 after the first injection.

Sequencing used peripheral blood, obtained in a trial of Ad26.COV2.S vaccine versus placebo. The receptors stem from a person between 18 and 60 years old who received the Ad26.COV2.S COVID-19 vaccine or a placebo.

V usage is TRBV24-1 and J usage is TRBJ1-2; D is unresolved. The CDR3 covers 12 residues. Trimming took off 3 bases at V and 5 bases at J, with 6 bases between the two ends. Germline lookup yields CDR1 KGHDR and CDR2 SFDVKD. The CDR3 sequence is CATSDPGYGYTF. CDR3 in DNA: TGTGCCACCAGTGATCCCGGGTATGGCTACACCTTC.

The chain recombines TRBV27 with TRBJ1-6; no definite D call. V was clipped by 4 bases and J by 7 bases, with 8 bases between them. CDR3 length: 13 residues. Germline values: CDR1 MNHEY, CDR2 SMNVEV (reference sequence). The CDR3, as DNA: TGTGCCAGCAGTTGGCGGATAAATTCACCCCTCCACTTT. Protein: CASSWRINSPLHF.

The chain joins TRBV3-1 (or the pseudogene TRBV3-2) to TRBJ1-4; D remains unclear. The CDR3 runs to 16 residues. Between the trimmed V and J ends, which lost 4 bases and 2 bases, there was a span of 14 bases. In germline, CDR1 is LGHDT, CDR2 YNNKEL (reference sequence). The chain's CDR3 is CASSPLSGKTNEKLFF. CDR3 in DNA: TGTGCCAGCAGCCCCCTCTCGGGGAAGACTAATGAAAAACTGTTTTTT.

J is TRBJ2-7 and V is TRBV2; 7 bases agree with TRBD1. Germline V gives CDR1 SNHLY, CDR2 FYNNEI. This CDR3 is built from 14 residues. V dropped 6 bases and J dropped 0; count of bases not matched to a gene: 5. Written as DNA, the CDR3 is TGTGCCAGCAGCGGTAGACAGGGCTCCTACGAGCAGTACTTC. Its translation: CASSGRQGSYEQYF.

The chain has TRBV7-9 and TRBJ2-2; D is ambiguous. The germline CDR1 and CDR2 sequences are SEHNR and FQNEAQ (reference sequence). The V end was cut by 8 bases, the J end by 5 bases, with 21 bases between. The CDR3 sequence is 16 residues long. CDR3 bases: TGTGCCAGCGTCCCCTATGGACGTAAAGGTACCGGGGAGCTGTTTTTT. Translation: CASVPYGRKGTGELFF.

This clone was observed once. The J gene is TRBJ1-5, the V gene TRBV6-6, with no clear D. The germline V gene encodes CDR1 MNHNY and CDR2 SVGAGI (reference sequence). Trimming stripped 5 bases from V and 6 bases from J, with 17 bases between. The CDR3 covers 15 residues. CDR3 loop: CASSPHQTGGQPQHF. Here the CDR3 DNA reads TGTGCCAGCAGTCCCCACCAGACCGGCGGTCAGCCCCAGCATTTT.

V usage is TRBV5-1 and J usage is TRBJ2-7; perhaps TRBD1 as D (7 bases). The length of the CDR3 is 14 residues. Trimming removed 4 bases at V and 6 bases at J, with 17 bases between. The germline gives CDR1 SGHRS, CDR2 YFSETQ. CDR3 loop: CASSPGTVEGEQYV. The CDR3 DNA sequence: TGCGCCAGCAGCCCCGGGACAGTGGAGGGCGAGCAGTACGTC.

The V gene is TRBV7-2, the J gene TRBJ2-3; TRBD2 aligns across 15 bases. CDR3 size: 18 residues. The J segment lost 5 bases and the V segment lost 5 bases, leaving 11 bases of the junction unmatched. Germline V lookup: CDR1 SGHTA, CDR2 FQGNSA. The DNA of the CDR3 is TGTGCCAGCAGCCGCTGGACTAGCGGGAGGGCCGGTGGAGATACGCAGTATTTT. Translating it yields CASSRWTSGRAGGDTQYF.

The chain combines TRBV7-2 with TRBJ1-3; 7 nucleotides align to TRBD1. The CDR3 is 15 residues long. From germline, CDR1 is SGHTA and CDR2 FQGNSA. Unmatched junction bases numbered 3, after V lost 4 bases and J lost 0 bases. CDR3 loop: CASSSGQTSGNTIYF. The CDR3 coding sequence is TGTGCCAGCAGCTCGGGACAGACCTCTGGAAACACCATATATTTT.

This clone was observed a single time. V and J are TRBV19 and TRBJ1-3, with D possibly matching TRBD1 (5 bases). The CDR3 length is 14 residues. Germline loops: CDR1 LNHDA, CDR2 SQIVND (reference sequence). The V gene lost 6 bases and the J gene lost 2 bases, with 11 bases spanning the gap. CDR3 bases: TGTGCCAGTAGGGCAGGGAAGGCTGGAAACACCATATATTTT. Encoded protein: CASRAGKAGNTIYF.